This T cell receptor beta chain was sequenced during a study of blood T cell repertoires in COVID-19. At the level of the study: T cells, B-cell-depleted T cells, or PBMCs provided the cDNA or gDNA that served as material.

The V gene's germline CDR1 is MNHEY and CDR2 SMNVEV (reference sequence). V dropped 3 bases and J dropped 4 bases, with 14 bases sitting between them. The CDR3 spans 15 residues. Original analysis: Amplification from reference gene primers served as the basis for estimated nucleated cell counts. Profiled with immunoSEQ multiplex PCR; TCRdb holds only in-frame clones, not every one. Clonal size and the V and J genes are those of that table, whereas D and trimming came from the DNA. The sample has a few hundred thousand clones, approximately 88% seen once; the top ten hold approximately 7.2%. This receptor was taken from a woman in her 30s who had recovered from COVID-19. This chain links TRBV27 with TRBJ2-3; D perhaps matches TRBD2 (7 bases). Sequencing used peripheral blood. The CDR3 coding sequence is TGTGCCAGCAGTTTCGGGGGGCCTACTCCAGATACGCAGTATTTT. It specifies CASSFGGPTPDTQYF.